The 10 T cell receptor beta chains reported below all come from one sample, sequenced in a study of T cell repertoires in cytomegalovirus infection. TCRdb itself ran the reads through MiXCR, one entry per CDR3 protein. The sample shows 200,000 to 300,000 distinct CDR3 sequences, about 12% of them seen only once. Source material: PBMCs. Receptors originate from a human donor in good health (CMV status not recorded). Some clones in this sample may be carry-over from other donors' samples.

This clonotype was found a few times. The CDR3 bases are TGTGCCAGCAGCTTAGAGCCGGACTTTAACACTGAAGCTTTCTTT. As protein: CASSLEPDFNTEAFF. The genes are TRBV7-2 and TRBJ1-1; unclear D gene. The V end was cut by 1 base, the J end by 2 bases, with 11 bases between. The CDR3 runs to 15 residues. From germline, CDR1 is SGHTA and CDR2 FQGNSA.

This clonotype has a count of ten or more. The V gene is TRBV5-6, the J gene TRBJ1-2; D not certain. V was shortened by 0 bases and J by 5 bases, with 14 bases between the two germline ends. This CDR3 has 15 amino acids. The germline V gene has CDR1 SGHDT and CDR2 YYEEEE. For the CDR3, the DNA is TGTGCCAGCAGCTTGGAGCCGGGGTCGGCGTATGGCTACACCTTC. This sequence encodes CASSLEPGSAYGYTF.

This clonotype was seen a few times. At one end the junction does not follow the germline gene, possibly because of a read error. This chain connects TRBV4-2 to TRBJ2-1; no clear D gene. This CDR3 is 14 amino acids long. CDR1 and CDR2 from the germline V gene are LGHNA and YNFKEQ. The CDR3 reads CASSQDGPYNEQFF. The CDR3 DNA reads as TGTGCCAGCAGCCAAGACGGCCCCTATAATGAGCAGTTCTTC.

There are many counts of this clonotype. This rearrangement joins TRBV11-3 to TRBJ2-1; D is perhaps TRBD1 or TRBD2 (6 bases each). CDR1 SGHNT and CDR2 YENEEA come from the germline V gene. The CDR3 runs 11 residues. Between the trimmed V and J ends, which lost 5 bases and 10 bases, there was a span of 9 bases. CDR3 in DNA: TGTGCCAGCAGCCTAGGGGGGGAGCAGTTCTTC. As protein: CASSLGGEQFF.

This clonotype was found a few times. This chain joins TRBV7-2 and TRBJ2-3; the match to TRBD2 covers 8 bases. Germline V gives CDR1 SGHTA, CDR2 FQGNSA. With V trimmed by 1 base and J by 4 bases, 7 bases remained unmatched. This CDR3 comprises 16 residues. CDR3 coding DNA: TGTGCCAGCAGCTTAGTAGCGGGGTGGAGCCCAGATACGCAGTATTTT. It codes for CASSLVAGWSPDTQYF.

This clonotype was detected many times. The rearrangement links TRBV19 to TRBJ1-4; D gene uncertain. Trimming removed 0 bases at V and 6 bases at J, with 8 bases between. Germline V lookup: CDR1 LNHDA, CDR2 SQIVND (reference sequence). CDR3 length equals 14 residues. This CDR3 is CASSIEGLDEKLFF. CDR3 nucleotides: TGTGCCAGTAGTATAGAGGGCCTGGATGAAAAACTGTTTTTT. Supplemented by reference TRBV19 and TRBJ1-4, the full variable domain reads DGGITQSPKYLFRKEGQNVTLSCEQNLNHDAMYWYRQDPGQGLRLIYYSQIVNDFQKGDIAEGYSVSREKKESFPLTVTSAQKNPTAFYLCASSIEGLDEKLFFGSGTQLSVL.

This clonotype was detected ten times or more. The V call is TRBV7-2, the J call TRBJ1-1, with a weak D call TRBD1 (6 bases). Trimming took 5 bases from V and 0 from J, leaving 16 bases between them. The CDR3 covers 16 residues. Germline V gene sequence: CDR1 SGHTA, CDR2 FQGNSA. CDR3 region: CASSRGGRVVNTEAFF. In nucleotides, the CDR3 is TGTGCCAGCAGCCGAGGGGGGAGGGTAGTGAACACTGAAGCTTTCTTT.

This clonotype was recorded a few times. This chain links TRBV2 with TRBJ1-2, with D perhaps TRBD1 (5 bases). The CDR3 is made up of 10 amino acids. Germline assignment: CDR1 SNHLY and CDR2 FYNNEI. Trimming removed 11 bases at V and 8 bases at J, with 12 bases between. This chain's CDR3 is CAAGPQGYTF. The CDR3 coding sequence is TGTGCCGCGGGGCCGCAAGGCTACACCTTC.

A few counts support this clonotype. J is TRBJ2-5 and V is TRBV15; 7 bases line up with TRBD2. This CDR3 region has 15 residues. Trimming cost V 0 bases and J 1 base; bases outside gene matches: 2. Germline CDR1 and CDR2: LNHNV and YYDKDF (reference sequence). This chain's CDR3 is CATSRDWGGQETQYF. The CDR3 nucleotides are TGTGCCACCAGCAGAGATTGGGGGGGCCAAGAGACCCAGTACTTC.

V gene TRBV29-1 combines with J gene TRBJ1-1, with D tentatively TRBD1 (5 bases). The CDR3 runs to 14 residues. In germline, CDR1 is SQVTM, CDR2 ANQGSEA. Trimming removed 6 bases at V and 4 bases at J, with 18 bases between. CDR3 in DNA: TGCAGCGTCGCTCGGGACCCAAGTGGCACTGAAGCTTTCTTT. Amino acids: CSVARDPSGTEAFF.